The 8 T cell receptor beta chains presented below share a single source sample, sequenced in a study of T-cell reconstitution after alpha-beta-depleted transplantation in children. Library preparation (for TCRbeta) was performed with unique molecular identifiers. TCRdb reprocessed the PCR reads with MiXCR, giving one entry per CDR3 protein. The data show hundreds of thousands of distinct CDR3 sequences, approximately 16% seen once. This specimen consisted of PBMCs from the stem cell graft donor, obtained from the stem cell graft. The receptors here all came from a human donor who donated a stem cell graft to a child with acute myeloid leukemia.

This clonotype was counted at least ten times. CDR3 DNA sequence: TGCAGTGCGTTGCCCGGGACAGGGAAATACGAGCAGTACTTC. Protein: CSALPGTGKYEQYF. The V and J genes are TRBV20-1 and TRBJ2-7; 9 bases match TRBD1. The CDR3 extends over 14 amino acids. Trimming at V came to 6 bases and at J to 4 bases, leaving 10 bases not matched to a gene. Germline V gives CDR1 DFQATT, CDR2 SNEGSKA (reference sequence).

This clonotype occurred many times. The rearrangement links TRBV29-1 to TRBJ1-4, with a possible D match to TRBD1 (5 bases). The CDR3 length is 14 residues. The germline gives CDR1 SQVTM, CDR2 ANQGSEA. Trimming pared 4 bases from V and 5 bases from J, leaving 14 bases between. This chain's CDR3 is CSVGRGTRNEKLFF. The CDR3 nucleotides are TGCAGCGTTGGTCGTGGGACGAGAAATGAAAAACTGTTTTTT. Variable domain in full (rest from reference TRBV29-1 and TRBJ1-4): SAVISQKPSRDICQRGTSLTIQCQVDSQVTMMFWYRQQPGQSLTLIATANQGSEATYESGFVIDKFPISRPNLTFSTLTVSNMSPEDSSIYLCSVGRGTRNEKLFFGSGTQLSVL.

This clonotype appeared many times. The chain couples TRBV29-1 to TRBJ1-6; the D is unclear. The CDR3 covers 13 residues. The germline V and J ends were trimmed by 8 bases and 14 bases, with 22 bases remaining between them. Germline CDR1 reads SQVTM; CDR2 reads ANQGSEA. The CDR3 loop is CSTGGPRLDTLHF. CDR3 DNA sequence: TGCAGCACTGGAGGGCCAAGGTTAGACACCCTCCACTTT.

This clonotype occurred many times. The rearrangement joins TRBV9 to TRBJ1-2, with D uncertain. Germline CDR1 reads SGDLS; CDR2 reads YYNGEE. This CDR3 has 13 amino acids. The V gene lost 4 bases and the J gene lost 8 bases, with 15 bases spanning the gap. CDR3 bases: TGTGCCAGCAGCCCATCAGCTTCCCAGGGCTACACCTTC. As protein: CASSPSASQGYTF.

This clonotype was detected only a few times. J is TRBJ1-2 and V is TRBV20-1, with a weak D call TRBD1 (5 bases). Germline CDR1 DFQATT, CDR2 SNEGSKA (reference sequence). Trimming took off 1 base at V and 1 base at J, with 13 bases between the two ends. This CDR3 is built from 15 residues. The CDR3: CSARVDRNLNYGYTF. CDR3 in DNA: TGCAGTGCTAGAGTAGACAGAAACCTTAACTATGGCTACACCTTC.

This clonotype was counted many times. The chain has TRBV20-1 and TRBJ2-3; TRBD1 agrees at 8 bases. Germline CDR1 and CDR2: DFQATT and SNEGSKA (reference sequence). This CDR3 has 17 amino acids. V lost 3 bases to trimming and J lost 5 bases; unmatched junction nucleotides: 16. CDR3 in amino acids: CSARGFGQGGSGDTQYF. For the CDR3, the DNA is TGCAGTGCTAGGGGTTTCGGACAGGGAGGTTCGGGAGATACGCAGTATTTT.

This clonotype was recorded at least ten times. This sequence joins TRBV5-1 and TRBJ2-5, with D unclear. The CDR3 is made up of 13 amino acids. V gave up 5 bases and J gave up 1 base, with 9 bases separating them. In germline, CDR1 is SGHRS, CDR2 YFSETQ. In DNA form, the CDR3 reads TGCGCCAGCAGAGGGCCGGGCCAAGAGACCCAGTACTTC. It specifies CASRGPGQETQYF. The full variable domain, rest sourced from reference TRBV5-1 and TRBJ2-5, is KAGVTQTPRYLIKTRGQQVTLSCSPISGHRSVSWYQQTPGQGLQFLFEYFSETQRNKGNFPGRFSGRQFSNSRSEMNVSTLELGDSALYLCASRGPGQETQYFGPGTRLLVL.

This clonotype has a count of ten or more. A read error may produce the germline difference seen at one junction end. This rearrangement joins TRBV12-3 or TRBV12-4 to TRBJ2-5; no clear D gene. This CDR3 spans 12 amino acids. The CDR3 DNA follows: TGTGCCAGCAGTTTAGGTCAGGCCTTCCTCAATTTC. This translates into CASSLGQAFLNF.